A selection of T cell receptor beta chains follows, all from one sample in a study of blood T cell repertoires in COVID-19. Measured with immunoSEQ multiplex PCR; TCRdb has only the in-frame clones, and not every one. This repertoire shows around 120,000 clones, about three quarters found once; its top ten account for about 6.8%. Sequencing was carried out using peripheral blood. The receptor source for this set is a man aged 70-80 years with acute or convalescent COVID-19. Both conserved end residues are part of each CDR3. D genes are given only for firm matches. Only part of the rows carry a size: once, few, many, or a class if the clone is expanded.

TRBV5-1	NA	TRBJ2-2	NA	CASSLTGTNTGELFF	TGCGCCAGCAGCTTGACAGGGACGAACACCGGGGAGCTGTTTTTT
TRBV11-2	NA	TRBJ1-6	NA	CASSLVQRNSPLHF	TGTGCCAGCAGCTTAGTACAGAGAAATTCACCCCTCCACTTT
TRBV5-1	NA	TRBJ2-1	TRBD1	CASSPTGENEQFF	TGCGCCAGCAGCCCGACAGGGGAGAATGAGCAGTTCTTC
TRBV6-2/TRBV6-3	NA	TRBJ2-1	NA	CASSYSENFRGQQFF	TGTGCCAGCAGTTACTCGGAGAACTTCAGGGGACAGCAGTTCTTC
TRBV7-2	NA	TRBJ1-3	NA	CASSLDGSGNTIYF	TGTGCCAGCAGCTTAGACGGCTCTGGAAACACCATATATTTT
TRBV21-1	NA	TRBJ2-1	NA	CASRTARHEQFF	TGTGCCAGCCGGACAGCTCGGCATGAGCAGTTCTTC
TRBV19	many	TRBJ1-6	TRBD1	CASSAQGGYNSPLHF	TGTGCCAGTAGTGCACAGGGGGGATATAATTCACCCCTCCACTTT
TRBV24-1	NA	TRBJ2-3	NA	CATSDDLLFTDTQYF	TGTGCCACCAGTGACGACCTACTATTCACAGATACGCAGTATTTT
TRBV14	few	TRBJ2-1	NA	CASSPQGALYNEQFF	TGTGCCAGCAGCCCCCAAGGGGCTCTCTACAATGAGCAGTTCTTC
TRBV30	NA	TRBJ1-5	NA	CAWSPGTQLGNQPQHF	TGTGCCTGGAGTCCCGGGACTCAACTAGGCAATCAGCCCCAGCATTTT
TRBV15	few	TRBJ2-1	TRBD2	CATSRGGGMGDEQFF	TGTGCCACCAGCAGAGGCGGGGGGATGGGCGATGAGCAGTTCTTC
TRBV19	NA	TRBJ2-5	TRBD1	CASSITITGAQVEETQYF	TGTGCCAGTAGTATAACTATTACAGGGGCCCAGGTAGAAGAGACCCAGTACTTC
TRBV7-2	few	TRBJ2-1	TRBD1	CASSLVTGGEDEQFF	TGTGCCAGCAGCTTAGTAACAGGGGGCGAAGATGAGCAGTTCTTC
TRBV2	NA	TRBJ1-2	NA	CASYSQSGVYGYTF	TGTGCCAGCTATAGCCAAAGTGGTGTATATGGCTACACCTTC
TRBV9	NA	TRBJ1-3	TRBD1	CASAETGSSGNTIYF	TGTGCCAGCGCTGAGACAGGGAGCTCTGGAAACACCATATATTTT
TRBV7-6	NA	TRBJ1-1	NA	CASSLTQNTEAFF	TGTGCCAGCAGCTTAACTCAGAACACTGAAGCTTTCTTT
TRBV29-1	NA	TRBJ2-2	NA	CSVARTMNTGELFF	TGCAGCGTTGCCCGGACAATGAACACCGGGGAGCTGTTTTTT
TRBV9	NA	TRBJ2-2	NA	CASSARGQGDTGELFF	TGTGCCAGCAGTGCCAGGGGCCAGGGTGATACCGGGGAGCTGTTTTTT
TRBV29-1	NA	TRBJ2-5	TRBD1	CSVDREYETQYF	TGCAGCGTCGACAGGGAGTATGAGACCCAGTACTTC
TRBV4-1	NA	TRBJ2-3	TRBD2	CASSPAYKAGGRDTQYF	TGCGCCAGCAGCCCGGCTTATAAGGCGGGGGGACGAGATACGCAGTATTTT
TRBV7-9	once	TRBJ2-3	TRBD2	CASSSSLRAGGEDTQYF	TGTGCCAGCAGCTCCTCCCTGAGAGCGGGAGGGGAAGATACGCAGTATTTT
TRBV30	NA	TRBJ1-1	TRBD1	CAWSRDRQGTEAFF	TGTGCCTGGAGTCGAGACAGACAGGGGACTGAAGCTTTCTTT
TRBV2	NA	TRBJ1-3	TRBD1	CASSGTGGLGNTIYF	TGTGCCAGCAGCGGGACAGGGGGCTTAGGAAACACCATATATTTT
TRBV30	once	TRBJ2-7	TRBD2	CAWGLTSGRFSYEQYF	TGTGCCTGGGGACTAACTAGCGGGAGGTTTTCCTACGAGCAGTACTTC
TRBV5-1	NA	TRBJ2-3	NA	CASSLEQGLDTQYF	TGCGCCAGCAGCTTGGAACAGGGTTTAGATACGCAGTATTTT
TRBV5-1	NA	TRBJ2-5	NA	CASSFRARGFQETQYF	TGCGCCAGCAGCTTCAGGGCCAGGGGCTTTCAAGAGACCCAGTACTTC
TRBV19	NA	TRBJ1-2	TRBD1	CASSTRDSLYGYTF	TGTGCCAGTAGTACCCGGGACAGCCTCTATGGCTACACCTTC
TRBV4-1	NA	TRBJ1-2	TRBD1	CASSRGDRGGYTF	TGCGCCAGCAGCCGGGGGGACAGGGGAGGCTACACCTTC
TRBV4-1	few	TRBJ1-1	NA	CASSQEGVGGTEAFF	TGCGCCAGCAGCCAAGAGGGAGTCGGGGGAACTGAAGCTTTCTTT
TRBV5-4	NA	TRBJ2-2	TRBD2	CASSPGTSGGTGELFF	TGTGCCAGCAGCCCCGGGACTAGCGGGGGTACCGGGGAGCTGTTTTTT
TRBV28	NA	TRBJ2-7	TRBD1	CASSLRTGDMGQYF	TGTGCCAGCAGCCTCCGGACAGGGGATATGGGGCAGTACTTC